Below are 8 T cell receptor beta chains sequenced from a single sample in a study of OX40 agonist ivuxolimab in advanced cancers. The repertoire was sequenced with immunoSEQ multiplex PCR; TCRdb's copy has only in-frame clones and lacks some. The data contain approximately 37,000 clones, roughly 83% of them singletons. This material consisted of CD4+ or CD8+ T cells sorted from blood, taken in a trial of the OX40 agonist ivuxolimab. The receptors shown here come from an adult with an advanced solid tumor such as melanoma, head and neck, liver or kidney cancer.

V and J are TRBV18 and TRBJ2-7, with 8 bases lining up with TRBD1. Germline assignment: CDR1 KGHSH and CDR2 LQKENI. The ends lost 5 bases at V and 5 bases at J; junction bases unmatched: 8. This CDR3 has 14 amino acids. CDR3 loop: CASSSGQGFDEQYF. Written as DNA, the CDR3 is TGTGCCAGCTCATCTGGACAGGGCTTCGACGAGCAGTACTTC.

The chain joins TRBV7-6 to TRBJ2-7; 11 bases line up with TRBD2. The CDR3 contains 17 residues. V shed 7 bases, J shed 7 bases, and the junction held 18 bases outside the gene matches. Per the germline V gene, CDR1 is SGHVS and CDR2 is FNYEAQ. CDR3 coding DNA: TGTGCCAGCACCCCGGAGGCTAGCGGGAGGATACCGGGAGAGCAGTACTTC. This gives the protein CASTPEASGRIPGEQYF.

This rearrangement joins TRBV4-1 to TRBJ1-5; D might be TRBD1 (5 bases). Germline CDR1 MGHRA, CDR2 YSYEKL. V gave up 4 bases and J gave up 0 bases, with 13 bases separating them. The CDR3 is made up of 16 amino acids. CDR3 residues: CASSPDPGPSNQPQHF. DNA for the CDR3: TGCGCCAGCAGCCCTGACCCGGGACCTAGCAATCAGCCCCAGCATTTT.

The gene calls are TRBV29-1 and TRBJ2-7; D remains unclear. The CDR3 is 14 residues long. Trimming took off 3 bases at V and 0 bases at J, with 12 bases between the two ends. Germline loops: CDR1 SQVTM, CDR2 ANQGSEA. Here the CDR3 reads CSVDVADASYEQYF. CDR3 in DNA: TGCAGCGTTGACGTGGCGGACGCCTCCTACGAGCAGTACTTC.

This clone was detected ten times or more. The gene calls are TRBV15 and TRBJ1-5; the D is unclear. Trimming removed 0 bases from V and 3 bases from J, with 15 bases in between. The CDR3 is 17 amino acids. In germline, CDR1 is LNHNV, CDR2 YYDKDF (reference sequence). The CDR3 DNA reads TGTGCCACCAGCAGAGATCTTACTCGGCAGTTCAATCAGCCCCAGCATTTT. The encoded protein is CATSRDLTRQFNQPQHF.

The V gene is TRBV5-1, the J gene TRBJ2-7; TRBD1 matches at 7 bases. Unmatched junction bases numbered 9, after V lost 0 bases and J lost 3 bases. CDR3 length: 16 residues. Germline V gene lookup returns CDR1 SGHRS and CDR2 YFSETQ. The CDR3 region has the DNA TGCGCCAGCAGCTTGGGACAGGGAACTCCGTACTACGAGCAGTACTTC. It translates to CASSLGQGTPYYEQYF.

The rearrangement uses TRBV7-9 and TRBJ2-1, with TRBD2 identical over 7 bases. Germline CDR1 SEHNR, CDR2 FQNEAQ (reference sequence). There are 14 residues in the CDR3. V gave up 5 bases and J gave up 4 bases; unmatched junction bases: 5. The CDR3 reads CASSTGAGYNEQFF. The CDR3 coding sequence is TGTGCCAGCAGCACCGGAGCGGGGTACAATGAGCAGTTCTTC.

The V call is TRBV2, the J call TRBJ2-1, with 9 nucleotides matching TRBD1. The V gene's germline CDR1 is SNHLY and CDR2 FYNNEI. There are 15 residues in the CDR3. V trimming: 7 bases; J trimming: 7 bases; junction bases outside the gene matches: 11. The CDR3 here is CASTDPDRGKNEQFF. The CDR3 DNA follows: TGTGCCAGCACCGACCCGGACAGGGGAAAAAATGAGCAGTTCTTC. The complete variable domain, with remaining parts taken from reference TRBV2 and TRBJ2-1, reads EPEVTQTPSHQVTQMGQEVILRCVPISNHLYFYWYRQILGQKVEFLVSFYNNEISEKSEIFDDQFSVERPDGSNFTLKIRSTKLEDSAMYFCASTDPDRGKNEQFFGPGTRLTVL.